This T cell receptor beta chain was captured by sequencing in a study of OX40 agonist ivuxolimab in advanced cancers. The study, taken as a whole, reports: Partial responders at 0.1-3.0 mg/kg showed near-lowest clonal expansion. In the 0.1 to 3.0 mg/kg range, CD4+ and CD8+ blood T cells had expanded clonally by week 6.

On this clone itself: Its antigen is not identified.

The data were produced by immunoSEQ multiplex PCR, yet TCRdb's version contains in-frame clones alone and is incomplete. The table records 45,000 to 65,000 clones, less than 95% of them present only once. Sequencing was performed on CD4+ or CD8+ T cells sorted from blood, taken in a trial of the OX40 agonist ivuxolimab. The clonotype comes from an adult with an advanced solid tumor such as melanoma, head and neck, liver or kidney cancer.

For the CDR3, the DNA is TGTGCCACCAGCAGAGGCAGCTTGAACACTGAAGCTTTCTTT. This sequence encodes CATSRGSLNTEAFF. The rearrangement joins TRBV15 to TRBJ1-1; D is unclear. V was clipped by 1 base and J by 0 bases, with 6 bases between them. Germline-derived CDR1 and CDR2 are LNHNV and YYDKDF (reference sequence). The CDR3 is 14 residues long.